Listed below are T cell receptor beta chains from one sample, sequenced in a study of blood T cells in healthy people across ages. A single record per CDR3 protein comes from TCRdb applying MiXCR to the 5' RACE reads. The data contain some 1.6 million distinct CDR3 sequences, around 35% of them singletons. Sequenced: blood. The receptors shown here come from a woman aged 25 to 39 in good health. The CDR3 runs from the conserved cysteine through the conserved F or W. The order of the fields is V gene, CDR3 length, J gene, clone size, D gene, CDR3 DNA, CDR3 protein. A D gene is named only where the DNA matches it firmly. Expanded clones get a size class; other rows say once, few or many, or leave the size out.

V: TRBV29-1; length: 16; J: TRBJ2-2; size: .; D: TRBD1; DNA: TGCAGCGTTGAAAGTTGGGGACAGGTGAACACCGGGGAGCTGTTTTTT; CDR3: CSVESWGQVNTGELFF
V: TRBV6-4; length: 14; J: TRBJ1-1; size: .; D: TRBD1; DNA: TGTGCCAGCAACAGGACAGGGGGATGCACTGAAGCTTTCTTT; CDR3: CASNRTGGCTEAFF
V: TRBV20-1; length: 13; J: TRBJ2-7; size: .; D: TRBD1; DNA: TGCAGTGCCACGGGACAGACTTCCTACGAGCAGTACTTC; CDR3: CSATGQTSYEQYF
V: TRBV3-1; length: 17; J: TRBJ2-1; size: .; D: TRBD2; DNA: TGTGCCAGCAGCCCTACCCTTAGCGGGGGTTCCTACAATGAGCAGTTCTTC; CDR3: CASSPTLSGGSYNEQFF
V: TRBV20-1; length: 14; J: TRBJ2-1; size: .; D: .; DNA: TGCAGTGCTAGAGACCCCTCCCTCGGGGGTGAGCAGTTCTTC; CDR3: CSARDPSLGGEQFF
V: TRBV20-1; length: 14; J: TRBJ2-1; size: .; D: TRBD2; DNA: TGCAGTGCTAGATCTAGCGGGCGTGACAATGAGCAGTTCTTC; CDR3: CSARSSGRDNEQFF
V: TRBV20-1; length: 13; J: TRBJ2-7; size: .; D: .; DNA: TGCAGTGCTAGAGATCGCACAGTATACGAGCAGTACTTC; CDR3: CSARDRTVYEQYF
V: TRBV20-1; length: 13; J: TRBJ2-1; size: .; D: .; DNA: TGCAGTGTACGCCCGGTCACTGACAATGAGCAGTTCTTC; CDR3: CSVRPVTDNEQFF
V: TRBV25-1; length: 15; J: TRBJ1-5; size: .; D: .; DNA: TGTGCCAGCAGTGAACTAGGCGATAGCAATCAGCCCCAGCATTTT; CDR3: CASSELGDSNQPQHF
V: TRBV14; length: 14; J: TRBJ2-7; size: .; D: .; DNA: TGTGCCAGCAACCAAATCCCGGGTTCCTACGAGCAGTACTTC; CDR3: CASNQIPGSYEQYF
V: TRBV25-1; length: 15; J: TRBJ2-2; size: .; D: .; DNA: TGTGCCAGCCACTACAAAGGGAGAGGGACCGGGGAGCTGTTTTTT; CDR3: CASHYKGRGTGELFF
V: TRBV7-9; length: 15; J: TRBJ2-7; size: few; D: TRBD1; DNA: TGTGCCAGCAGCTTATTTGGGACAGGGACCTTCGAGCAGTACTTC; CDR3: CASSLFGTGTFEQYF
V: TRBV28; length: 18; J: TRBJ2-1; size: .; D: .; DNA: TGTGCCAGCGGGGAGGGGGGCCCAGGGGTACCTTGGACAATGAAACAGTTCTTC; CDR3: CASGEGGPGVPWTMKQFF
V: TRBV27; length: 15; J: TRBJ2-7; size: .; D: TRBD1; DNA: TGTGCCAGCAGTACCGGGACAGGGGGGAACTACGAGCAGTACTTC; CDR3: CASSTGTGGNYEQYF
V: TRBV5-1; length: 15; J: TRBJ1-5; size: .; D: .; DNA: TGCGCCAGCAGCTTGGTGGGGGCAAGCAATCAGCCCCAGCATTTT; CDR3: CASSLVGASNQPQHF
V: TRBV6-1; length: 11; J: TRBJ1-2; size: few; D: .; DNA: TGTGCCAGCAGTGAAACTTCTGGCTACACCTTC; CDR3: CASSETSGYTF
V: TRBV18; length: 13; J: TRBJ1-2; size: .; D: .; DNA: TGTGCCAGCTCGGCGGAGGGGTCCTATGGCTACACCTTC; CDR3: CASSAEGSYGYTF
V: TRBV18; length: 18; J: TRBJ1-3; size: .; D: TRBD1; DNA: TGTGCCAGCTCACCACTGACAGGAGGGGGCTCACCTGGAAACACCATATATTTT; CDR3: CASSPLTGGGSPGNTIYF
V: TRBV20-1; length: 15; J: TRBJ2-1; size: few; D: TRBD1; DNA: TGCAGTGCTAGAGATCCTGGTGGGACAGGGGATGAGCAGTTCTTC; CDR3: CSARDPGGTGDEQFF
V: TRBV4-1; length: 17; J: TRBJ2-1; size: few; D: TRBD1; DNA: TGCGCCAGCAGCCAAGGGACCGGGACAGGGGCCTACAATGAGCAGTTCTTC; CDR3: CASSQGTGTGAYNEQFF